This TCR beta chain came from a study of cytomegalovirus exposure and HLA in healthy donors. The study's findings and limits: Sequencing likely caused a cluster of highly shared sequence variants. It was confirmed in vitro that three of the CMV-associated chains were specific for CMV antigens. In a later analysis, a genetic analysis reported fewer productive-TCR N-insertions in an Asian-associated ancestry cluster than the cohort average.

CDR1 SGHKS and CDR2 YYEKEE come from the germline V gene (reference sequence). CDR3 length: 15 amino acids. The V segment lost 5 bases and the J segment 0 bases; nucleotides outside the gene matches: 7. The PCR was carried out with 60 Vbeta primers and 13 Jbeta primers. Per the original methods: Later, an analysis found tens of millions of unique TCR beta chains, and 8.5 million to 14 million of these were shared. Sequenced by immunoSEQ multiplex PCR; TCRdb stores in-frame clones only, minus some. Clone size and V and J calls were adopted from that table, with D and trimming inferred from the DNA. This sample has about 140,000 clones, with 60% to 80% found just once. Concerning this clone: Its cognate antigen is unknown.

This chain links TRBV5-5 with TRBJ2-7, with 8 positions matching TRBD2. The origin of this receptor is a female donor in good health and CMV-seronegative. Sequenced input: PBMCs. CDR3: CASSPGTRASYEQYF. CDR3 DNA sequence: TGTGCCAGCAGTCCCGGGACTAGGGCCTCCTACGAGCAGTACTTC.